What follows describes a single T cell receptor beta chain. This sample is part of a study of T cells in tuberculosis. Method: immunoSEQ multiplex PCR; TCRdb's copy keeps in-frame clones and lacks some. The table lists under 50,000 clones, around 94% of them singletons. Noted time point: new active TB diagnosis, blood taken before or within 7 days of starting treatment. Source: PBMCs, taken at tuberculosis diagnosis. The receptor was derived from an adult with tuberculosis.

CDR3 residues: CASSPGLPRGTDTQYF. The CDR3 DNA follows: TGCGCCAGCAGCCCGGGACTACCGAGGGGCACAGATACGCAGTATTTT. The V gene is TRBV5-1, the J gene TRBJ2-3; 7 bases agree with TRBD2. CDR1 is SGHRS and CDR2 is YFSETQ in the germline V gene. CDR3 length: 16 residues. V was clipped by 4 bases and J by 1 base; unmatched bases: 9.